Listed below are T cell receptor beta chains from one sample, sequenced in a study of STAT5B mutations in CD4+ large granular lymphocyte leukemia. Profiling relied on immunoSEQ multiplex PCR, and the TCRdb table lists in-frame clones only, not all of them. The repertoire holds 30,000 to 40,000 clones, with less than 85% as singletons. The specimen was CD4+ T cells from blood buffy coats. The source of these receptors is a human donor in good health. Both conserved end residues are part of each CDR3. A D gene is named only where the DNA matches it firmly. The size of a clone is reported for some rows only, either as once, few or many, or as a class for expanded clones.

D gene: -; clone size: -; J gene: TRBJ2-5; V gene: TRBV5-6; CDR3 DNA: TGTGCCAGCAGCTTGGCCGTAGAGACCCAGTACTTC; CDR3 protein: CASSLAVETQYF
D gene: -; clone size: -; J gene: TRBJ2-5; V gene: TRBV29-1; CDR3 DNA: TGCAGCGTAGGGTCGTCCGGAGAGACCCAGTACTTC; CDR3 protein: CSVGSSGETQYF
D gene: TRBD2; clone size: -; J gene: TRBJ2-3; V gene: TRBV6-1; CDR3 DNA: TGTGCCTCGGGAGGGGAACTCACAGATACGCAGTATTTT; CDR3 protein: CASGGELTDTQYF
D gene: -; clone size: -; J gene: TRBJ2-5; V gene: TRBV5-5; CDR3 DNA: TGTGCCAGCATTCCCCAGCCCACGGCCGGGACCCAGTACTTC; CDR3 protein: CASIPQPTAGTQYF
D gene: -; clone size: -; J gene: TRBJ2-1; V gene: TRBV7-9; CDR3 DNA: TGTGCCAGCAGCCCCGAGACTGGGAGAGGAAATGAGCAGTTCTTC; CDR3 protein: CASSPETGRGNEQFF
D gene: -; clone size: -; J gene: TRBJ2-2; V gene: TRBV7-8; CDR3 DNA: TGTGCCAGCAGCAGGACCGGCACAGGAACGGTCGGGGAGCTGTTTTTT; CDR3 protein: CASSRTGTGTVGELFF
D gene: -; clone size: -; J gene: TRBJ2-3; V gene: TRBV27; CDR3 DNA: TGTGCCAGCAGTTTCCTGACAGATACGCAGTATTTT; CDR3 protein: CASSFLTDTQYF
D gene: -; clone size: -; J gene: TRBJ2-7; V gene: TRBV5-1; CDR3 DNA: TGCGCCAGCAGAAGATTCGAAGACCCCTACGAGCAGTACTTC; CDR3 protein: CASRRFEDPYEQYF
D gene: TRBD2; clone size: -; J gene: TRBJ2-5; V gene: TRBV29-1; CDR3 DNA: TGCGGCGGGGGATACCAAGAGACCCAGTACTTC; CDR3 protein: CGGGYQETQYF
D gene: -; clone size: -; J gene: TRBJ1-5; V gene: TRBV6-6; CDR3 DNA: TGTGCCAGCAGTTACACCACCAGGGAAGGGCAGCCCCAGCATTTT; CDR3 protein: CASSYTTREGQPQHF
D gene: TRBD1; clone size: -; J gene: TRBJ2-7; V gene: TRBV18; CDR3 DNA: TGTGCCAGCTCATCTCCTACAGGGGGCGACGAGCAGTACTTC; CDR3 protein: CASSSPTGGDEQYF
D gene: -; clone size: few; J gene: TRBJ1-4; V gene: TRBV18; CDR3 DNA: TGTGCCAGCTCACCACGAGGGGAAAAACTGTTTTTT; CDR3 protein: CASSPRGEKLFF
D gene: -; clone size: few; J gene: TRBJ1-2; V gene: TRBV7-2; CDR3 DNA: TGTGCCAGCAGCTTAGACAGGAGCTATGGCTACACCTTC; CDR3 protein: CASSLDRSYGYTF
D gene: TRBD1; clone size: -; J gene: TRBJ2-1; V gene: TRBV7-3; CDR3 DNA: TGTGCCAGCAGCCATGGACAGGGGGCTGGATACAATGAGCAGTTCTTC; CDR3 protein: CASSHGQGAGYNEQFF
D gene: TRBD1; clone size: -; J gene: TRBJ2-2; V gene: TRBV7-2; CDR3 DNA: TGTGCCAGCAGCTTGGGACAGAAGGCCGGGGAGCTGTTTTTT; CDR3 protein: CASSLGQKAGELFF
D gene: -; clone size: -; J gene: TRBJ2-3; V gene: TRBV7-9; CDR3 DNA: TGTGCCAGCAGCCCCCGGGCGGGGCGCACAGATACGCAGTATTTT; CDR3 protein: CASSPRAGRTDTQYF
D gene: -; clone size: -; J gene: TRBJ2-3; V gene: TRBV18; CDR3 DNA: TGTGCCAGTCTTATAGGAGCATCCGGGGATACGCAGTATTTT; CDR3 protein: CASLIGASGDTQYF
D gene: TRBD1; clone size: -; J gene: TRBJ1-2; V gene: TRBV5-4; CDR3 DNA: TGTGCCAGCAGCATAGGACAGGCCGATGGCTACACCTTC; CDR3 protein: CASSIGQADGYTF